The table lists the clone carrying this T cell receptor beta chain with a few counts. This record belongs to a study of blood T cell repertoires in COVID-19. Study at large: Material from acute and convalescent COVID-19 was sourced from the United States, Italy and Spain. T cells, B-cell-depleted T cells, or PBMCs provided the cDNA or gDNA that served as material.

With 5 bases removed from V and 3 bases from J, the gap between germline ends came to 14 bases. The germline gives CDR1 MDHEN, CDR2 SYDVKM. This CDR3 region has 14 residues. In the original processing: Amplified reference gene primers provided the basis for estimating nucleated cell counts. The method was immunoSEQ multiplex PCR; TCRdb's version includes in-frame clones alone and lacks a portion of them. V and J calls and clone size are given by that table; D and trimming were obtained from the DNA. The table shows around 34,000 clones, with 82% occurring only once. The gene calls are TRBV28 and TRBJ2-7, with D possibly matching TRBD1 (5 bases). The source material was peripheral blood. The source of this sequence is a man aged 80 or over with active or convalescent COVID-19. The CDR3 nucleotides are TGTGCCAGCAGTATGTCAGGGCTGGGCTACGAGCAGTACTTC. Translating gives CASSMSGLGYEQYF.